The 10 T cell receptor beta chains listed next were all sequenced from one sample in a study of T cells after posttransplantation cyclophosphamide. Using immunoSEQ multiplex PCR, the repertoire was profiled, and TCRdb retains in-frame clones only, with some absent. This table has tens of thousands of clones, 93% appearing once. Sequenced: PBMCs. These receptors originate from a woman in her twenties or thirties in good health and a related stem cell transplant donor.

The J gene is TRBJ1-6, the V gene TRBV5-1, with no clear D. The CDR3 is 23 residues long. Germline V gene sequence: CDR1 SGHRS, CDR2 YFSETQ. Deletions cut 4 bases from V and 0 bases from J, with 32 bases between. CDR3 in DNA: TGCGCCAGCAGCCCCACTGGCCTACCAGTAGGAGAGACGACAAGCTCCTATAATTCACCCCTCCACTTT. Protein sequence: CASSPTGLPVGETTSSYNSPLHF.

The chain joins TRBV7-2 to TRBJ1-1; maybe TRBD1 (5 bases). CDR3 length equals 16 residues. Per germline, CDR1 SGHTA and CDR2 FQGNSA. Deletions cut 3 bases from V and 10 bases from J, with 24 bases between. The CDR3 here is CASSLGGRSREGSAFF. The CDR3 DNA is TGTGCCAGCAGCTTGGGAGGCCGGTCCAGGGAGGGGTCAGCTTTCTTT.

DNA of the CDR3: TGTGCCTGGAGTTACCGGGGTTACGGGAGCACTGGAACCGGGGAGCTGTTTTTT. Its protein product is CAWSYRGYGSTGTGELFF. This sequence joins TRBV30 and TRBJ2-2, with a weak D call TRBD2 (6 bases). The CDR3 sequence is 18 residues long. Germline V gives CDR1 GTSNPN, CDR2 SVGIG (reference sequence). With 2 bases removed from V and 5 bases from J, the gap between germline ends came to 24 bases. The full variable domain, completed using reference TRBV30 and TRBJ2-2, is SQTIHQWPATLVQPVGSPLSLECTVEGTSNPNLYWYRQAAGRGLQLLFYSVGIGQISSEVPQNLSASRPQDRQFILSSKKLLLSDSGFYLCAWSYRGYGSTGTGELFFGEGSRLTVL.

V and J are TRBV4-1 and TRBJ2-1; the D call may be TRBD1 or TRBD2 (6 bases each). The V end was cut by 2 bases, the J end by 3 bases, with 14 bases between. This CDR3 region has 16 residues. The germline V gene encodes CDR1 MGHRA and CDR2 YSYEKL. The CDR3 is CASSQRTGALYNEQFF. The CDR3 nucleotides read TGCGCCAGCAGCCAAAGAACGGGGGCCCTCTACAATGAGCAGTTCTTC.

The chain's CDR3 is CASSTLDRGSTGGARHQPQHF. Written as DNA, the CDR3 is TGTGCCAGTTCCACCCTAGACAGGGGGTCTACGGGCGGGGCGAGACATCAGCCCCAGCATTTT. V is TRBV19 and J is TRBJ1-5; TRBD1 matches at 9 bases. Germline-derived CDR1 and CDR2 are LNHDA and SQIVND (reference sequence). The CDR3 is 21 residues long. The V segment lost 8 bases and the J segment 5 bases; nucleotides outside the gene matches: 28. The whole variable domain, remainder taken from reference TRBV19 and TRBJ1-5, is DGGITQSPKYLFRKEGQNVTLSCEQNLNHDAMYWYRQDPGQGLRLIYYSQIVNDFQKGDIAEGYSVSREKKESFPLTVTSAQKNPTAFYLCASSTLDRGSTGGARHQPQHFGDGTRLSIL.

This clone was counted once. This sequence joins TRBV18 and TRBJ2-4; a possible D gene is TRBD1 (5 bases). The CDR3 runs to 17 residues. Trimming removed 3 bases at V and 3 bases at J, with 18 bases between. Germline V gene sequence: CDR1 KGHSH, CDR2 LQKENI. The CDR3: CASSPGQLIFGKNIQYF. In DNA form, the CDR3 reads TGTGCCAGCTCACCGGGGCAGCTCATCTTCGGCAAAAACATTCAGTACTTC.

V gene TRBV4-3 combines with J gene TRBJ2-7; 9 bases align to TRBD1. Trimming removed 0 bases from V and 2 bases from J; junction bases left unmatched: 5. The CDR3 has 16 amino acids. CDR1 and CDR2 from the germline V gene are LGHNA and YSLEER. The CDR3 DNA reads as TGCGCCAGCAGCCAAGATCTCGGGACAGGGACCTACGAGCAGTACTTC. It is translated as CASSQDLGTGTYEQYF.

The rearrangement uses TRBV20-1 and TRBJ1-1; TRBD1 agrees at 7 bases. V was clipped by 5 bases and J by 5 bases; unmatched bases: 2. Germline values: CDR1 DFQATT, CDR2 SNEGSKA (reference sequence). This CDR3 has 11 amino acids. The CDR3 DNA sequence: TGCAGTGCTTTACAGGGGACTGAAGCTTTCTTT. Translation gives CSALQGTEAFF.

The chain links TRBV7-9 to TRBJ2-5; D gene uncertain. The V gene lost 1 base and the J gene lost 2 bases, with 5 bases spanning the gap. The germline CDR1 and CDR2 sequences are SEHNR and FQNEAQ (reference sequence). There are 13 residues in the CDR3. The CDR3 reads CASSLDVQETQYF. CDR3 sequence (DNA): TGTGCCAGCAGCTTAGATGTTCAAGAGACCCAGTACTTC. Filled out from reference TRBV7-9 and TRBJ2-5, the complete variable domain reads DTGVSQNPRHKITKRGQNVTFRCDPISEHNRLYWYRQTLGQGPEFLTYFQNEAQLEKSRLLSDRFSAERPKGSFSTLEIQRTEQGDSAMYLCASSLDVQETQYFGPGTRLLVL.

The rearrangement joins TRBV15 to TRBJ1-1; TRBD1 might be the D (6 bases). V was trimmed by 4 bases and J by 4 bases, leaving 16 bases between them. The CDR3 totals 15 residues. Germline CDR1 is LNHNV and CDR2 is YYDKDF (reference sequence). Here the CDR3 reads CATSTRQVLGTEAFF. Here the CDR3 DNA reads TGTGCCACCAGCACTAGACAGGTTTTGGGCACTGAAGCTTTCTTT.